This is a list of T cell receptor beta chains from one sample in a study of Tregs in tolerant kidney transplant recipients. Only in-frame clones appear in the TCRdb table, and some are missing; sequencing was by immunoSEQ multiplex PCR. The repertoire consists of roughly 86,000 clones, with approximately 94% occurring once and the leading ten covering more than 1.5%. This specimen was CD4+ T cells from blood (PBMCs), taken 12 months after the transplant. The source of these receptors is a human patient who received a combined kidney and bone marrow transplant. Some T cells may be the graft donor's. Both conserved end residues are part of each CDR3. The D gene is left open where the match is weak. Only part of the rows carry a size: once, few, many, or a class if the clone is expanded.

>TRBV5-8|-|-|TRBJ2-3
CASSLARDTQYF
TGTGCCAGCAGCTTGGCCAGAGATACGCAGTATTTT
>TRBV6-1|TRBD1|-|TRBJ1-6
CASRAPDRDGDLHF
TGTGCCAGCAGAGCGCCCGACAGGGACGGGGACCTCCACTTT
>TRBV2|-|-|TRBJ1-2
CASSEGRNNYGYTF
TGTGCCAGCAGTGAGGGCAGAAATAACTATGGCTACACCTTC
>TRBV6-5|TRBD1|once|TRBJ1-2
CASSYGQVGGYTF
TGTGCCAGCAGTTACGGACAGGTGGGAGGCTACACCTTC
>TRBV30|TRBD2|-|TRBJ2-3
CAWVLAGEYTDTQYF
TGTGCCTGGGTCCTGGCGGGAGAATATACAGATACGCAGTATTTT
>TRBV11-2|-|once|TRBJ2-3
CASSRGAPTDTQYF
TGTGCCAGCAGCCGGGGGGCCCCCACAGATACGCAGTATTTT
>TRBV9|TRBD2|-|TRBJ2-5
CASSVGSGGAGETQYF
TGTGCCAGCAGCGTAGGGAGCGGGGGGGCCGGAGAGACCCAGTACTTC
>TRBV11-2|TRBD2|-|TRBJ2-7
CASNSGTRASEQYF
TGTGCCAGCAACTCCGGGACTAGGGCGTCCGAGCAGTACTTC
>TRBV28|-|once|TRBJ2-7
CASSSTLYEQYF
TGTGCCAGCAGTTCGACACTCTACGAGCAGTACTTC
>TRBV4-1|-|-|TRBJ1-5
CASSQGWGGVPSFSNQPQHF
TGCGCCAGCAGCCAAGGCTGGGGAGGGGTCCCATCATTTAGCAATCAGCCCCAGCATTTT
>TRBV19|-|-|TRBJ2-5
CASSTFPGRETQYF
TGTGCCAGTAGTACGTTTCCGGGTAGGGAGACCCAGTACTTC
>TRBV4-3|TRBD1|-|TRBJ2-7
CASSQGAQGAYEQYF
TGCGCCAGCAGCCAAGGGGCACAGGGGGCTTACGAGCAGTACTTC
>TRBV18|TRBD1|-|TRBJ1-2
CASSAGGYGYTF
TGTGCCAGCTCGGCAGGGGGGTATGGCTACACCTTC
>TRBV10-2|TRBD2|-|TRBJ2-7
CASSDFLGLAYEQYF
TGCGCCAGCAGTGACTTCTTAGGACTAGCCTACGAGCAGTACTTC
>TRBV9|-|-|TRBJ1-2
CASSEPPGGYGYTF
TGTGCCAGCAGCGAACCCCCCGGCGGCTATGGCTACACCTTC
>TRBV18|-|-|TRBJ1-5
CASSPDSYSNQPQHF
TGTGCCAGCTCTCCGGACAGCTATAGCAATCAGCCCCAGCATTTT
>TRBV11-2|TRBD2|-|TRBJ2-5
CASSSGGTSPQQETQYF
TGTGCCAGCAGTAGCGGGGGCACCAGCCCACAGCAAGAGACCCAGTACTTC
>TRBV4-1|TRBD2|-|TRBJ2-1
CASSGRTSVSSYNEQFF
TGCGCCAGCAGCGGTAGGACTAGCGTAAGCTCCTACAATGAGCAGTTCTTC
>TRBV9|TRBD2|-|TRBJ2-3
CASSPAAGGRTDTQYF
TGTGCCAGCAGCCCTGCCGCGGGGGGTAGGACAGATACGCAGTATTTT
>TRBV27|TRBD1|-|TRBJ1-1
CASNRGLNTEAFF
TGTGCCAGCAACAGGGGGCTAAACACTGAAGCTTTCTTT
>TRBV18|TRBD1|-|TRBJ1-1
CASAYRGTRNTEAFF
TGTGCCAGCGCTTACAGGGGAACGAGGAACACTGAAGCTTTCTTT
>TRBV5-4|-|-|TRBJ2-7
CASSLEQDYEQYF
TGTGCCAGCAGCTTGGAACAGGACTACGAGCAGTACTTC
>TRBV9|TRBD2|-|TRBJ2-1
CASRSGGSNEQFF
TGTGCCAGCAGGTCCGGCGGGAGTAATGAGCAGTTCTTC
>TRBV11-2|-|-|TRBJ2-1
CASSFLGARGENEQFF
TGTGCCAGCAGCTTCTTGGGGGCTCGGGGGGAGAATGAGCAGTTCTTC
>TRBV27|-|-|TRBJ1-4
CASSRQGGANEKLFF
TGTGCCAGCAGTCGCCAGGGAGGGGCTAATGAAAAACTGTTTTTT
>TRBV9|-|once|TRBJ1-1
CASSKQGWNTEAFF
TGTGCCAGCAGCAAACAGGGTTGGAACACTGAAGCTTTCTTT
>TRBV18|TRBD2|-|TRBJ2-7
CASSTGLAPTYEQYF
TGTGCCAGCTCAACCGGACTAGCGCCCACCTACGAGCAGTACTTC
>TRBV7-9|TRBD2|-|TRBJ2-7
CASSPRERLAGGPYEQYF
TGTGCCAGCAGCCCAAGAGAGAGACTAGCGGGAGGGCCCTACGAGCAGTACTTC
>TRBV11-3|-|-|TRBJ2-7
CASSLGTNSYEQYF
TGTGCCAGCAGCTTAGGGACTAACTCCTACGAGCAGTACTTC
>TRBV19|-|-|TRBJ2-5
CASSIRNGPGRTQYF
TGTGCCAGTAGTATTCGTAATGGCCCTGGGAGGACCCAGTACTTC
>TRBV19|-|-|TRBJ2-7
CASSIPYAGYLGEQYF
TGTGCCAGTAGTATACCCTATGCGGGCTACCTGGGGGAGCAGTACTTC
>TRBV5-1|TRBD1|-|TRBJ2-7
CASSPGQGTYYEQYF
TGCGCCAGCAGCCCGGGACAGGGTACCTACTACGAGCAGTACTTC
>TRBV11-2|-|-|TRBJ2-7
CASSLVPGFSYEQYF
TGTGCCAGCAGCTTAGTTCCGGGGTTCTCCTACGAGCAGTACTTC
>TRBV9|-|-|TRBJ2-3
CASSTNGNTDTQYF
TGTGCCAGCAGTACTAACGGAAACACAGATACGCAGTATTTT
>TRBV11-3|TRBD1|-|TRBJ2-7
CASSPDRATYEQYF
TGTGCCAGCAGCCCGGACAGGGCTACCTACGAGCAGTACTTC
>TRBV5-6|-|-|TRBJ2-1
CASSGRRSGSYNEQFF
TGTGCCAGCAGCGGCAGGAGGTCGGGCTCCTACAATGAGCAGTTCTTC
>TRBV2|TRBD1|-|TRBJ1-1
CASEGQMNTEAFF
TGTGCCAGCGAGGGACAGATGAACACTGAAGCTTTCTTT
>TRBV29-1|TRBD2|-|TRBJ2-7
CSVGTSGRVYEQYF
TGCAGCGTTGGGACTAGCGGGAGAGTCTACGAGCAGTACTTC
>TRBV4-1|TRBD2|-|TRBJ2-1
CASSRAGLATNEQFF
TGCGCCAGCAGCCGGGCGGGACTAGCGACGAATGAGCAGTTCTTC
>TRBV27|TRBD1|-|TRBJ2-5
CASSFTRQGETQYF
TGTGCCAGCAGTTTTACCCGACAGGGGGAGACCCAGTACTTC
>TRBV30|TRBD2|-|TRBJ2-3
CAWGRYFTSGASLNF
TGTGCCTGGGGTCGATACTTCACTAGCGGGGCGTCCCTGAATTTT